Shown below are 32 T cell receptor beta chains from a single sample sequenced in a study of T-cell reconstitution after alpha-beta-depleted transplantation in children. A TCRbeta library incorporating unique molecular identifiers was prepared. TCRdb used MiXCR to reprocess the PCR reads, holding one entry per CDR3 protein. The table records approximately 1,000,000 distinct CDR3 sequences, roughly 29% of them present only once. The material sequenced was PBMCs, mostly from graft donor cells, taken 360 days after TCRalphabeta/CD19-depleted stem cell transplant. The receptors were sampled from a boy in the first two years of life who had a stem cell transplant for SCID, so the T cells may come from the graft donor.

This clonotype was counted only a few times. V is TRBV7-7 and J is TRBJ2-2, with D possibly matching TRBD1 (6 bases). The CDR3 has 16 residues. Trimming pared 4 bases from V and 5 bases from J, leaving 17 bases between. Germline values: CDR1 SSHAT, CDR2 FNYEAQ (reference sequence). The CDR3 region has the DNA TGTGCCAGCAGCTCCTCGCCTACAGGGTTGACCGGGGAGCTGTTTTTT. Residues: CASSSSPTGLTGELFF. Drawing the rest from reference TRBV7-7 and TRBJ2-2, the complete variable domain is GAGVSQSPRYKVTKRGQDVTLRCDPISSHATLYWYQQALGQGPEFLTYFNYEAQPDKSGLPSDRFSAERPEGSISTLTIQRTEQRDSAMYRCASSSSPTGLTGELFFGEGSRLTVL.

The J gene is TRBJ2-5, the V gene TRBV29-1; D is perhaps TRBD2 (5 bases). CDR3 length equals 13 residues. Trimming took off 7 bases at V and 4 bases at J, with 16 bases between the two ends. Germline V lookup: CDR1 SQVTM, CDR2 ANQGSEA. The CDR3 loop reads CSGEQAWAETQYF. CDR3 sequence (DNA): TGCAGCGGGGAGCAAGCGTGGGCAGAGACCCAGTACTTC.

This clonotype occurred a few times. CDR3 sequence reads: CASSLRGTVHEQYF. The DNA of the CDR3 is TGTGCCAGCAGCTTGAGGGGAACGGTCCACGAGCAGTACTTC. V and J are TRBV5-6 and TRBJ2-7; weak D call: TRBD1 (5 bases). The CDR3 extends over 14 amino acids. Trimming removed 1 base from V and 5 bases from J, with 13 bases in between. The V gene's germline CDR1 is SGHDT and CDR2 YYEEEE. The full variable domain, completed using reference TRBV5-6 and TRBJ2-7, is DAGVTQSPTHLIKTRGQQVTLRCSPKSGHDTVSWYQQALGQGPQFIFQYYEEEERQRGNFPDRFSGHQFPNYSSELNVNALLLGDSALYLCASSLRGTVHEQYFGPGTRLTVT.

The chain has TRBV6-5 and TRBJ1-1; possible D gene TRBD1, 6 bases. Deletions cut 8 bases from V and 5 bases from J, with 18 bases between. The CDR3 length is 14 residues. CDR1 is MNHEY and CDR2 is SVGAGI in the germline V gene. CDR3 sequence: CASQRWGRETEAFF. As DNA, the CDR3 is TGTGCCAGCCAACGATGGGGGCGCGAGACTGAAGCTTTCTTT.

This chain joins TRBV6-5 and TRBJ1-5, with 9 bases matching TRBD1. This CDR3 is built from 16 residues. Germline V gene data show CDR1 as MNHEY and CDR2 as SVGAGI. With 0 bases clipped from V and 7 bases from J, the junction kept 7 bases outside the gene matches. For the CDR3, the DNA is TGTGCCAGCAGTTACTCTCGGTGGACAGGGGCACAGCCCCAGCATTTT. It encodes CASSYSRWTGAQPQHF.

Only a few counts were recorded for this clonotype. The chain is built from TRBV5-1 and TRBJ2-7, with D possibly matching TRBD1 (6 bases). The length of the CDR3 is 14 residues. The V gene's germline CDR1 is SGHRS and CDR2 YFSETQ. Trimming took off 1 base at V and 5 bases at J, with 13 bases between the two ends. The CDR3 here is CASSLRGFSDEQYF. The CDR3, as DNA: TGCGCCAGCAGCTTGAGGGGGTTCAGCGACGAGCAGTACTTC.

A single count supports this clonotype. In nucleotides, the CDR3 is TGCAGTGCTAGTGAATTTAGAGGGGGCCGTGGTCAGCCCCAGCATTTT. Translation: CSASEFRGGRGQPQHF. This rearrangement joins TRBV20-1 to TRBJ1-5, with 7 bases fitting TRBD1. The J segment lost 6 bases and the V segment lost 3 bases, leaving 14 bases of the junction unmatched. The CDR3 covers 16 residues. Germline CDR1 is DFQATT and CDR2 is SNEGSKA (reference sequence).

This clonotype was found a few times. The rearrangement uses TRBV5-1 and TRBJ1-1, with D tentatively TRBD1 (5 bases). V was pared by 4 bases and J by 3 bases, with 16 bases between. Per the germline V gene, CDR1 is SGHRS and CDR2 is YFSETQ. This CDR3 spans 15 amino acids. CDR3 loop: CASSRGAAGDTEAFF. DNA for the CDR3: TGCGCCAGCAGCCGGGGAGCGGCGGGGGACACTGAAGCTTTCTTT.

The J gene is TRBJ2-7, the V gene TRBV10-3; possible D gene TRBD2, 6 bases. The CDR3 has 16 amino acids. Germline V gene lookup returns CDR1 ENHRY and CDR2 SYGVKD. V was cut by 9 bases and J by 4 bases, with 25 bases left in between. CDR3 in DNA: TGTGCCATTCCATGGGCCACTTTTTTGGGGGGATACGAGCAGTACTTC. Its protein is CAIPWATFLGGYEQYF.

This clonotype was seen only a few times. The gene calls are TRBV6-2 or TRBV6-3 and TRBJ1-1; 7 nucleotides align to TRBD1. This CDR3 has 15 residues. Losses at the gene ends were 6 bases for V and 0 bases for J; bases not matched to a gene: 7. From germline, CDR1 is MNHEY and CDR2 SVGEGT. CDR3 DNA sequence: TGTGCCAGCAGGACTGACAGGGCGATGAACACTGAAGCTTTCTTT. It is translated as CASRTDRAMNTEAFF.

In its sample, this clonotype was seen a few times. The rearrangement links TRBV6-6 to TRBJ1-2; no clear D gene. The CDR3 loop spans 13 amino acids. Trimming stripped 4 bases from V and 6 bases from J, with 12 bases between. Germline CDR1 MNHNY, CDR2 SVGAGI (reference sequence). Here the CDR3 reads CASSSPFEDGYTF. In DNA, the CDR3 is TGTGCCAGCAGTTCCCCCTTCGAAGATGGCTACACCTTC.

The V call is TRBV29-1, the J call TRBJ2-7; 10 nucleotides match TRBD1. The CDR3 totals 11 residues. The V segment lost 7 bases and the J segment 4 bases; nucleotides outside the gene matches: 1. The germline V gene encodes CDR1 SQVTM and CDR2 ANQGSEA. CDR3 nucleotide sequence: TGCAGCGCGGGACAGGGGTACGAGCAGTACTTC. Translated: CSAGQGYEQYF.

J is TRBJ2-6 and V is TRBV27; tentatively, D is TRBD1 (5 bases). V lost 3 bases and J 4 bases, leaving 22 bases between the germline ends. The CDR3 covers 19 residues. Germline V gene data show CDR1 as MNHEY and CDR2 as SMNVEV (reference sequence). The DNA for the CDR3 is TGTGCCAGCAGTTTCTACGACACAGGCTCGGCTCCCGGGGCCAACGTCCTGACTTTC. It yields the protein CASSFYDTGSAPGANVLTF.

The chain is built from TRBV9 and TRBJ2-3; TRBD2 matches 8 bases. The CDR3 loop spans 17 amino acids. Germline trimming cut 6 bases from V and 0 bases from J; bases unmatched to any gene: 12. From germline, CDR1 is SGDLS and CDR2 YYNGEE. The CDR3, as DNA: TGTGCCAGCAACGCCCGGGGGGGACTCTCTAGCACAGATACGCAGTATTTT. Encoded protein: CASNARGGLSSTDTQYF.

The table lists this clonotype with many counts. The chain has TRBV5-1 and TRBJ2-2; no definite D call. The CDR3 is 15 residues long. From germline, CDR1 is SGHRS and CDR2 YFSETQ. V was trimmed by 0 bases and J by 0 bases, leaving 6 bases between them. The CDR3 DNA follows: TGCGCCAGCAGCTTGGGGCAGCCGAACACCGGGGAGCTGTTTTTT. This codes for CASSLGQPNTGELFF.

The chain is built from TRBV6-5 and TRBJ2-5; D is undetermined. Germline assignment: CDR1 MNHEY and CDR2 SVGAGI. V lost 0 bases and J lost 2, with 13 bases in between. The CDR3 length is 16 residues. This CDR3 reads CASSYSKVGQQETQYF. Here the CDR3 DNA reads TGTGCCAGCAGTTACTCGAAGGTTGGTCAGCAAGAGACCCAGTACTTC.

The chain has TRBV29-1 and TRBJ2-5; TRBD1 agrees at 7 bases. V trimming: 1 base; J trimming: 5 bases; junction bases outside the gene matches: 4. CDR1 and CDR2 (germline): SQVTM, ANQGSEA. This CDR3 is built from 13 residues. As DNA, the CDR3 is TGCAGCGTTGAAGGCAGGGGGTTGGAGACCCAGTACTTC. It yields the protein CSVEGRGLETQYF.

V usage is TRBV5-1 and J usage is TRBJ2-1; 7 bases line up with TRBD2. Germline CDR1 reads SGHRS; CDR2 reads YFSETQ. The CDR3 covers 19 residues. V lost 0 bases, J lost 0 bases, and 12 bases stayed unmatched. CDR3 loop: CASSLARAASGFSYNEQFF. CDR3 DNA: TGCGCCAGCAGCTTGGCTCGTGCGGCTAGCGGTTTCTCCTACAATGAGCAGTTCTTC.

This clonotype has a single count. The CDR3 DNA reads TGTGCCAGCAGTCCCCAGGGTGACGATGAGCAGTTCTTC. Translated, it gives CASSPQGDDEQFF. The chain is built from TRBV12-3 or TRBV12-4 and TRBJ2-1; tentative D call: TRBD1 (5 bases). This CDR3 is 13 amino acids long. The V end was cut by 5 bases, the J end by 8 bases, with 13 bases between.

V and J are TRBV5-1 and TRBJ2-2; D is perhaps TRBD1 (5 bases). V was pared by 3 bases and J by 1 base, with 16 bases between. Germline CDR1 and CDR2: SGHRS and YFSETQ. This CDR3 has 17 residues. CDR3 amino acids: CASSYERDSLNTGELFF. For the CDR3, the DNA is TGCGCCAGCAGCTACGAACGCGACAGCCTGAACACCGGGGAGCTGTTTTTT.

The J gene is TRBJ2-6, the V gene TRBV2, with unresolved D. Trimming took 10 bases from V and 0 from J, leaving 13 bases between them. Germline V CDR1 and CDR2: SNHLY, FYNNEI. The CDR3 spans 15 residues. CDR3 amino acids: CATRSRLSGANVLTF. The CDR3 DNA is TGTGCCACCAGATCCAGGCTCTCTGGGGCCAACGTCCTGACTTTC.

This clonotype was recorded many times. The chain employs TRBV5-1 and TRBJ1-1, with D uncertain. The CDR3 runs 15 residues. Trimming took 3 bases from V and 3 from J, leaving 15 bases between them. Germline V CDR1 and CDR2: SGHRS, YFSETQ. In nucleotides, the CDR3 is TGCGCCAGCAGCTACTCAAGAGGGCGGGACACTGAAGCTTTCTTT. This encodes CASSYSRGRDTEAFF.

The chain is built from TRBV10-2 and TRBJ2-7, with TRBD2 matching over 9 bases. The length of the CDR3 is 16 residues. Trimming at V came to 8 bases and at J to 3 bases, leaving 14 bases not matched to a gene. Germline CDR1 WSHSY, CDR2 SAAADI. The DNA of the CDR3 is TGCGCCAGCTACACCACTGCGGGGGGGCCAAGCTACGAGCAGTACTTC. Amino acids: CASYTTAGGPSYEQYF.

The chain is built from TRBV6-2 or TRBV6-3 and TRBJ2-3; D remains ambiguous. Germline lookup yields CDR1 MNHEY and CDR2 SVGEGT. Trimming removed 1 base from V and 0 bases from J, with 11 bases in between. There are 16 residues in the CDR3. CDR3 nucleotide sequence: TGTGCCAGCAGTTACTTCGCGGCACCCAGCACAGATACGCAGTATTTT. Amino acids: CASSYFAAPSTDTQYF.

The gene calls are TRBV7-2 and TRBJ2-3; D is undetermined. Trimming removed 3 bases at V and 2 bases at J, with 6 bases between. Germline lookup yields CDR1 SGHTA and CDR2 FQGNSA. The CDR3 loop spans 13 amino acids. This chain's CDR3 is CASSFQVTDTQYF. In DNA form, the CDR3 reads TGTGCCAGCAGCTTCCAGGTCACAGATACGCAGTATTTT.

The CDR3 DNA follows: TGCGCCAGCAGCCAAGAATCCCACTTACTAGTTCGTTCCCTCAATGAGCAGTTCTTC. This codes for CASSQESHLLVRSLNEQFF. The chain employs TRBV4-3 and TRBJ2-1, with D maybe TRBD2 (5 bases). The CDR3 runs 19 residues. Trimming pared 0 bases from V and 6 bases from J, leaving 24 bases between. The germline CDR1 and CDR2 sequences are LGHNA and YSLEER.

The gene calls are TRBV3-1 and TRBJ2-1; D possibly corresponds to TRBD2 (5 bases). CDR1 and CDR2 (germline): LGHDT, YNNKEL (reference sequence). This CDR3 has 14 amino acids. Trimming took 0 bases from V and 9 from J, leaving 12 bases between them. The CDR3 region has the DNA TGTGCCAGCAGCCAAGAAGGCGGTGCGGGTGAGCAGTTCTTC. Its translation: CASSQEGGAGEQFF.

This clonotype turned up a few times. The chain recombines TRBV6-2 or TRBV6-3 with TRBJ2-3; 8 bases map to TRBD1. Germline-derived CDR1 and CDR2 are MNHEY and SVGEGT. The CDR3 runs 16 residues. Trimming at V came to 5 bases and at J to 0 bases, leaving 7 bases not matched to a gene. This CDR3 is CASSKDRAISTDTQYF. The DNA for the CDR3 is TGTGCCAGCAGTAAGGACAGGGCCATTAGCACAGATACGCAGTATTTT.

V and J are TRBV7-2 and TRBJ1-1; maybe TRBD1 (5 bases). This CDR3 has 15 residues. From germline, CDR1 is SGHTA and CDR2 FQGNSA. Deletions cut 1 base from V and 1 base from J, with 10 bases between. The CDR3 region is CASSLVGASNTEAFF. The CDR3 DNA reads TGTGCCAGCAGCTTAGTCGGGGCGTCGAACACTGAAGCTTTCTTT.

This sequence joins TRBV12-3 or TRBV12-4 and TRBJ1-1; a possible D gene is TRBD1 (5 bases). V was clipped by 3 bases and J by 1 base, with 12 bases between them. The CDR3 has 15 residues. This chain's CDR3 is CASSLPGRGNTEAFF. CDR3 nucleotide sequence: TGTGCCAGCAGTTTGCCGGGGCGAGGGAACACTGAAGCTTTCTTT.

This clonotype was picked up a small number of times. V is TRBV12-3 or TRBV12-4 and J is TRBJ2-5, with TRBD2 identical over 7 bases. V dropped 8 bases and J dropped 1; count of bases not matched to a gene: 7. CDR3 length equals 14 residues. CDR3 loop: CASAYLAGQETQYF. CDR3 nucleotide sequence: TGTGCCAGCGCCTACTTAGCGGGCCAAGAGACCCAGTACTTC.

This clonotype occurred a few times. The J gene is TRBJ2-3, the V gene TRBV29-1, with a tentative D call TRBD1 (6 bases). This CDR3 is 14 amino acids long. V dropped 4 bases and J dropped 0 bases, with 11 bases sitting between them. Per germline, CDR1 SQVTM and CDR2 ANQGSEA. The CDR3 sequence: CSVARDTSTDTQYF. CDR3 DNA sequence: TGCAGCGTTGCCCGGGACACCAGCACAGATACGCAGTATTTT.